The 5 T cell receptor beta chains below were found in one sample sequenced in a study. MiXCR, run by TCRdb on the 5' RACE reads, gives a single entry per CDR3 protein. The table has tens of thousands of distinct CDR3 sequences, about 20% seen once; the top ten hold approximately 4.1%. Cells sorted as Tregs were CD4+, CD25+ and CD127-/low. Sequenced: Tregs sorted from blood. All receptors come from a female donor with breast cancer.

There are many counts of this clonotype. The V and J genes are TRBV3-1 and TRBJ2-5; the D gene is possibly TRBD2 (6 bases). The germline V and J ends were trimmed by 5 bases and 2 bases, with 12 bases remaining between them. The CDR3 totals 14 residues. Per the germline V gene, CDR1 is LGHDT and CDR2 is YNNKEL (reference sequence). CDR3 amino acids: CASSAGSIQETQYF. Here the CDR3 DNA reads TGTGCCAGCAGCGCGGGGAGCATACAAGAGACCCAGTACTTC.

Concerning this clonotype itself: One end of the junction varies from germline; a read error may be responsible. J is TRBJ2-1 and V is TRBV6-2 or TRBV6-3; 9 positions agree with TRBD1. Germline V CDR1 and CDR2: MNHEY, SVGEGT. The CDR3 is made up of 20 amino acids. The CDR3 bases are TGTGCCAGCAGTGTGGTCAGTCGGGCGATCGGACAGGGGTACTACAATGAGCAGCTCTTC. It is translated as CASSVVSRAIGQGYYNEQLF.

This clonotype occurred a few times. V and J are TRBV12-3 or TRBV12-4 and TRBJ2-2; a weak D match, TRBD1 (5 bases). Trimming took off 7 bases at V and 10 bases at J, with 19 bases between the two ends. This CDR3 has 14 amino acids. This CDR3 is CASIKGQLVQELFF. The CDR3 DNA reads TGTGCCAGCATAAAGGGGCAGTTAGTTCAGGAGCTGTTTTTT.

The rearrangement uses TRBV4-1 and TRBJ2-2; D may be TRBD1 or TRBD2 (6 bases each). Trimming stripped 4 bases from V and 2 bases from J, with 14 bases between. CDR1 is MGHRA and CDR2 is YSYEKL in the germline V gene. The CDR3 sequence is 16 residues long. The chain's CDR3 is CASSLGGGYNTGELFF. Here the CDR3 DNA reads TGCGCCAGCAGCCTGGGGGGCGGGTATAACACCGGGGAGCTGTTTTTT.

V usage is TRBV18 and J usage is TRBJ2-1; 7 bases line up with TRBD2. Germline CDR1 is KGHSH and CDR2 is LQKENI. With 2 bases clipped from V and 12 bases from J, the junction kept 13 bases outside the gene matches. This CDR3 has 15 residues. For the CDR3, the DNA is TGTGCCAGCTCACCAGATGGGTCGACGGGAGGCCCGCAGTTCTTC. As protein: CASSPDGSTGGPQFF.